A single sample is the source of the 20 T cell receptor beta chains below, sequenced in a study of blood T cell repertoires in COVID-19. Using immunoSEQ multiplex PCR, the repertoire was profiled, and TCRdb retains in-frame clones only, with some absent. The sample consists of about 110,000 clones, about 75% of them appearing once. Specimen: peripheral blood. Receptor source: an elderly woman with active or convalescent COVID-19.

This chain uses TRBV15 with TRBJ2-7; 11 positions agree with TRBD2. Germline values: CDR1 LNHNV, CDR2 YYDKDF (reference sequence). The V and J ends lost 6 bases and 2 bases, in that order; junction bases with no gene match: 0. The CDR3 has 13 residues. CDR3 protein: CATRTSGAYEQYF. CDR3 coding DNA: TGTGCCACCAGGACTAGCGGGGCCTACGAGCAGTACTTC.

The V gene is TRBV29-1, the J gene TRBJ2-5, with 12 bases that match TRBD2. Germline V CDR1 and CDR2: SQVTM, ANQGSEA. V lost 2 bases and J lost 5; bases outside the gene matches: 12. The CDR3 has 17 residues. CDR3 loop: CSVEHALAGGIRETQYF. CDR3 coding DNA: TGCAGCGTTGAACATGCACTAGCGGGAGGTATAAGGGAGACCCAGTACTTC.

This chain joins TRBV4-1 and TRBJ1-1; 7 positions agree with TRBD1. The CDR3 sequence is 14 residues long. The ends lost 4 bases at V and 5 bases at J; junction bases unmatched: 7. The V gene's germline CDR1 is MGHRA and CDR2 YSYEKL. The CDR3 loop reads CASSLRGKLTEAFF. As DNA, the CDR3 is TGCGCCAGCAGCCTCAGGGGGAAGTTGACTGAAGCTTTCTTT.

This clone occurred once. V usage is TRBV5-1 and J usage is TRBJ2-1, with 12 bases that match TRBD2. Germline CDR1 is SGHRS and CDR2 is YFSETQ. The CDR3 is made up of 18 amino acids. Unmatched junction bases numbered 6, after V lost 0 bases and J lost 2 bases. This CDR3 reads CASSLGLAGGVPYNEQFF. The CDR3 DNA reads as TGCGCCAGCAGCTTGGGGCTAGCGGGAGGGGTCCCCTACAATGAGCAGTTCTTC. The full variable domain, completed using reference TRBV5-1 and TRBJ2-1, is KAGVTQTPRYLIKTRGQQVTLSCSPISGHRSVSWYQQTPGQGLQFLFEYFSETQRNKGNFPGRFSGRQFSNSRSEMNVSTLELGDSALYLCASSLGLAGGVPYNEQFFGPGTRLTVL.

This chain uses TRBV4-1 with TRBJ1-2; 9 nucleotides line up with TRBD1. The CDR3 runs to 15 residues. Germline assignment: CDR1 MGHRA and CDR2 YSYEKL. V was clipped by 2 bases and J by 1 base; unmatched bases: 2. Here the CDR3 reads CASSQRQGVNYGYTF. The CDR3 DNA reads TGCGCCAGCAGCCAACGACAGGGGGTTAACTATGGCTACACCTTC.

This clone appeared a few times. The chain couples TRBV4-3 to TRBJ2-5; 9 nucleotides match TRBD2. The germline CDR1 and CDR2 sequences are LGHNA and YSLEER. This CDR3 is 16 amino acids long. Trimming cost V 3 bases and J 5 bases; bases outside gene matches: 10. The CDR3 sequence: CASSHYISGSRETQYF. In nucleotides, the CDR3 is TGCGCCAGCAGCCACTACATTAGCGGGAGTAGGGAGACCCAGTACTTC.

This chain joins TRBV30 and TRBJ2-2; TRBD2 matches at 11 bases. This CDR3 is built from 14 residues. The V segment lost 3 bases and the J segment 3 bases; nucleotides outside the gene matches: 0. Looked up from germline, CDR1 is GTSNPN and CDR2 is SVGIG (reference sequence). The CDR3: CAWRGLADTGELFF. The CDR3 DNA reads TGTGCCTGGAGGGGACTAGCGGACACCGGGGAGCTGTTTTTT.

V usage is TRBV7-9 and J usage is TRBJ1-3; D is unresolved. Germline assignment: CDR1 SEHNR and CDR2 FQNEAQ (reference sequence). The CDR3 runs to 15 residues. With 3 bases removed from V and 0 bases from J, the gap between germline ends came to 9 bases. CDR3 in amino acids: CASSFQTLSGNTIYF. In DNA form, the CDR3 reads TGTGCCAGCAGCTTTCAGACACTCTCTGGAAACACCATATATTTT.

This clone was found a few times. The chain couples TRBV11-3 to TRBJ2-7; TRBD2 matches 8 bases. CDR1 and CDR2 (germline): SGHNT, YENEEA. The CDR3 totals 15 residues. V lost 0 bases, J lost 7 bases, and 8 bases stayed unmatched. The CDR3 reads CASSLDPSGRGEQYF. The CDR3 region has the DNA TGTGCCAGCAGCTTAGATCCCAGCGGGAGAGGAGAGCAGTACTTC.

The chain employs TRBV20-1 and TRBJ2-1; D ambiguous. Germline V CDR1 and CDR2: DFQATT, SNEGSKA (reference sequence). V lost 3 bases to trimming and J lost 8 bases, with 11 bases between them. The CDR3 totals 12 residues. CDR3 sequence (DNA): TGCAGTGCTAGTAAAGGAGTCTATGAGCAGTTCTTC. Protein: CSASKGVYEQFF.

The chain uses TRBV5-5 and TRBJ1-1; TRBD1 aligns across 8 bases. Germline CDR1 reads SGHKS; CDR2 reads YYEKEE (reference sequence). J gave up 4 bases and V 4 bases, and 6 bases lay outside the gene matches. This CDR3 contains 14 residues. CDR3 DNA: TGTGCCAGCAGCCCCAGGACAGGGTTCACTGAAGCTTTCTTT. Its protein product is CASSPRTGFTEAFF.

This clone was seen at least ten times. The V and J genes are TRBV7-9 and TRBJ2-5; maybe TRBD2 (5 bases). CDR3 length: 15 residues. Deletions cut 5 bases from V and 6 bases from J, with 19 bases between. Looked up from germline, CDR1 is SEHNR and CDR2 is FQNEAQ (reference sequence). The CDR3 DNA is TGTGCCAGCAGCCCTTCTTCCCAAGCGGTACAGACCCAGTACTTC. This gives the protein CASSPSSQAVQTQYF.

The J gene is TRBJ2-1, the V gene TRBV7-3; TRBD1 aligns across 10 bases. V dropped 6 bases and J dropped 1; count of bases not matched to a gene: 3. This CDR3 contains 15 residues. Germline V gene sequence: CDR1 SGHTA, CDR2 FQGTGA. The CDR3 sequence: CASRQDRGSYNEQFF. The DNA of the CDR3 is TGTGCCAGCAGACAGGACAGGGGGTCCTACAATGAGCAGTTCTTC.

CDR3: CASSLQGSGNQPQHF. In nucleotides, the CDR3 is TGTGCCAGCAGCTTGCAGGGTTCGGGCAATCAGCCCCAGCATTTT. The chain joins TRBV5-6 to TRBJ1-5; D perhaps matches TRBD1 (5 bases). Trimming cost V 1 base and J 2 bases, with 10 bases left between them. There are 15 residues in the CDR3. Germline lookup yields CDR1 SGHDT and CDR2 YYEEEE.

The CDR3 nucleotides read TGTGCCAGTCCTAATAGGGGGCTTGGCTACACCTTC. It yields the protein CASPNRGLGYTF. The V call is TRBV25-1, the J call TRBJ1-2; 7 bases line up with TRBD1. Germline CDR1 MGHDK, CDR2 SYGVNS. V shed 9 bases and J 7 bases; nucleotides not matched to a gene: 8. The CDR3 covers 12 residues.

The chain is built from TRBV7-8 and TRBJ2-1; 16 bases are shared with TRBD2. Per germline, CDR1 SGHVS and CDR2 FQNEAQ. This CDR3 is built from 17 residues. The J segment lost 5 bases and the V segment lost 6 bases, leaving 7 bases of the junction unmatched. The DNA of the CDR3 is TGTGCCAGCAGAGGGGGACTAGCGGGAGGGCCTGACAATGAGCAGTTCTTC. Its translation: CASRGGLAGGPDNEQFF.

This sequence joins TRBV5-1 and TRBJ2-3; TRBD1 might be the D (5 bases). CDR3 length equals 15 residues. Per germline, CDR1 SGHRS and CDR2 YFSETQ. Trimming left V 4 bases short and J 0 bases short, with 12 bases between. The CDR3 loop is CASSRSGASTDTQYF. The CDR3 coding sequence is TGCGCCAGCAGCCGGAGTGGGGCTAGCACAGATACGCAGTATTTT.

The chain is built from TRBV25-1 and TRBJ2-5; 7 nucleotides align to TRBD2. This CDR3 contains 16 residues. Germline assignment: CDR1 MGHDK and CDR2 SYGVNS. Losses at the gene ends were 1 base for V and 5 bases for J; bases not matched to a gene: 10. The CDR3 DNA reads TGTGCCAGCAGTGAATTTGCGGGAGTTCCCCGTGAGACCCAGTACTTC. This translates into CASSEFAGVPRETQYF.

This sequence joins TRBV5-5 and TRBJ2-7, with 9 nucleotides matching TRBD1. The CDR3 is 15 amino acids. V was clipped by 5 bases and J by 4 bases; unmatched bases: 10. CDR1 is SGHKS, CDR2 YYEKEE, per germline (reference sequence). The CDR3 DNA reads TGTGCCAGCAGATCCGGGACAGGGATTATTTACGAGCAGTACTTC. Protein sequence: CASRSGTGIIYEQYF.

The chain combines TRBV14 with TRBJ1-6, with D unresolved. Trimming took 0 bases from V and 4 from J, leaving 13 bases between them. There are 17 residues in the CDR3. The germline V gene encodes CDR1 SGHDN and CDR2 FVKESK. The CDR3 DNA sequence: TGTGCCAGCAGCCAAGATCATCCCAGTTTTTATAATTCACCCCTCCACTTT. This gives the protein CASSQDHPSFYNSPLHF.